This record concerns one T cell receptor beta chain sequence. Its matching antigen is unknown. Production of TCR beta cDNA used approximately 480 ng total RNA together with a constant-region primer. Slightly modified ARM-PCR, run as three nested multiplex PCR rounds, produced the TCR beta libraries. Amplification in the first two PCR rounds was performed using TRBV1-TRBV30 forward primers and a C-beta reverse primer for approximately 10 cycles each. Each CDR3 protein gets one entry after TCRdb re-called the multiplex PCR reads with MiXCR. The table records fewer than 350,000 distinct CDR3 sequences, about 60% of them present only once. This CDR3 contains 12 residues. Germline V gene data show CDR1 as SGHAT and CDR2 as FQNNGV. V gave up 4 bases and J gave up 9 bases, with 13 bases separating them. This sample was taken from a study of tumor-infiltrating lymphocytes in primary liver carcinoma. Overall study context: Men and women, 30 to 69 years of age, made up the patients. Yields of productive TCRbeta reads ranged from roughly 3.5 to 7.13 million per sample and were similar across tissue types.

RNA isolated from unsorted whole blood supplied the blood RNA, with germline DNA also extracted. Study-level findings and limits: The 250 largest clones made up significantly more of tumor than blood repertoires (p = 0.039).

The sample taken for sequencing was peripheral blood. V and J are TRBV11-2 and TRBJ2-7; D is ambiguous. This TCR came from a man in his forties with primary liver carcinoma and hepatitis B virus infection. DNA for the CDR3: TGTGCCAGCAGCTCAAACTTCCGTAGGCAGTACTTC. It yields the protein CASSSNFRRQYF. The entire variable domain, with the rest obtained from reference TRBV11-2 and TRBJ2-7, is as follows: EAGVAQSPRYKIIEKRQSVAFWCNPISGHATLYWYQQILGQGPKLLIQFQNNGVVDDSQLPKDRFSAERLKGVDSTLKIQPAKLEDSAVYLCASSSNFRRQYFGPGTRLTVT.